These 6 T cell receptor beta chains originate from one sample sequenced in a study of T cell responses to AZD1222 COVID-19 vaccine. Here immunoSEQ multiplex PCR was the method, and the copy in TCRdb shows in-frame clones only, minus some. The data contain 150,000 or so clones, approximately 90% of them singletons. The source was peripheral blood, collected on day 0 of AZD1222 vaccination. The receptors here all came from an adult in good health.

The chain employs TRBV11-2 and TRBJ1-5; D gene unclear. The CDR3 covers 13 residues. Trimming took off 5 bases at V and 0 bases at J, with 5 bases between the two ends. Germline lookup yields CDR1 SGHAT and CDR2 FQNNGV. This CDR3 is CASSPYSNQPQHF. The DNA of the CDR3 is TGTGCCAGCAGCCCATATAGCAATCAGCCCCAGCATTTT.

The chain employs TRBV18 and TRBJ1-2; the D is unclear. Trimming left V 1 base short and J 1 base short, with 13 bases between. This CDR3 spans 16 amino acids. The germline gives CDR1 KGHSH, CDR2 LQKENI. Here the CDR3 DNA reads TGTGCCAGCTCACCACTTACAGCAAAAAATAACTATGGCTACACCTTC. Translating gives CASSPLTAKNNYGYTF.

The chain links TRBV7-3 to TRBJ1-1, with D unclear. Germline V CDR1 and CDR2: SGHTA, FQGTGA. The CDR3 spans 13 residues. V dropped 2 bases and J dropped 1 base, with 5 bases sitting between them. CDR3: CASSLLWNTEAFF. CDR3 coding DNA: TGTGCCAGCAGCTTACTTTGGAACACTGAAGCTTTCTTT.

This chain joins TRBV6-5 and TRBJ2-5, with D uncertain. CDR3 size: 15 residues. V lost 4 bases, J lost 5 bases, and 17 bases lay in between. Germline loops: CDR1 MNHEY, CDR2 SVGAGI. This chain's CDR3 is CASSSMPRKHETQYF. The CDR3 nucleotides are TGTGCCAGCAGTTCCATGCCTAGGAAACACGAGACCCAGTACTTC.

The genes are TRBV19 and TRBJ1-2; 12 bases match TRBD1. The CDR3 length is 17 residues. The V gene end was trimmed by 6 bases and the J gene end by 7 bases; junction bases not matched to a gene: 15. Looked up from germline, CDR1 is LNHDA and CDR2 is SQIVND (reference sequence). The CDR3 DNA is TGTGCCAGTAGCTTAACTTTGTACCCGGGACAGGGGGCTGGCTACACCTTC. Encoded protein: CASSLTLYPGQGAGYTF.

V and J are TRBV6-5 and TRBJ1-1, with 7 bases that match TRBD1. This CDR3 contains 15 residues. V shed 8 bases, J shed 2 bases, and the junction held 11 bases outside the gene matches. Germline CDR1 reads MNHEY; CDR2 reads SVGAGI. The CDR3 bases are TGTGCCAGCTGGAGGTACAGGGGCGCTAACACTGAAGCTTTCTTT. This translates into CASWRYRGANTEAFF.